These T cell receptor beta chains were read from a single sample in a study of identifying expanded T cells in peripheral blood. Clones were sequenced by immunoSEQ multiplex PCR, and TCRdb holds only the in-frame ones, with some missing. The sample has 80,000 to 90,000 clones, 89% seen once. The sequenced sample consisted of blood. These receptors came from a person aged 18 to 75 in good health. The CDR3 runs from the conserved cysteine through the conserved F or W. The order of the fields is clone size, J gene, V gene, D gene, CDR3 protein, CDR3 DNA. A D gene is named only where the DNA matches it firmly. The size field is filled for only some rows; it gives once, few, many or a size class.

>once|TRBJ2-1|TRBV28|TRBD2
CASLRGRGSLNEQFF
TGTGCCAGCCTAAGGGGTCGCGGGAGTCTCAATGAGCAGTTCTTC
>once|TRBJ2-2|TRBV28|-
CASSLSGQGGELFF
TGTGCCAGCAGTTTATCGGGGCAGGGCGGGGAGCTGTTTTTT
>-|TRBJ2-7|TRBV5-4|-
CASSPHFNDYEQYF
TGTGCCAGCAGCCCTCACTTCAACGACTACGAGCAGTACTTC
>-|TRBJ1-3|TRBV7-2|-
CASSSGTGLFGNTIYF
TGTGCCAGCAGCTCCGGGACCGGCCTCTTTGGAAACACCATATATTTT
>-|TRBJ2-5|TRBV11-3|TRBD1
CASSPGQGLGETQYF
TGTGCCAGCAGCCCGGGACAGGGGCTCGGTGAGACCCAGTACTTC
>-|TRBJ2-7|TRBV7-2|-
CASSLASSYEQYF
TGTGCCAGCAGCTTAGCAAGCTCCTACGAGCAGTACTTC
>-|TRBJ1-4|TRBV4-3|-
CASSQQQSEKLFF
TGCGCCAGCAGCCAACAACAGAGTGAAAAACTGTTTTTT
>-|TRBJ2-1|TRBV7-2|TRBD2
CASSSGGLWYNEQFF
TGTGCCAGCAGCTCGGGAGGGCTTTGGTACAATGAGCAGTTCTTC
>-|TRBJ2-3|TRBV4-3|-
CASSQDWGREIDTQYF
TGCGCCAGCAGCCAAGATTGGGGCAGGGAAATAGATACGCAGTATTTT
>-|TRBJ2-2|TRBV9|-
CASSVTRIIRELFF
TGTGCCAGCAGCGTCACTAGAATAATCCGGGAGCTGTTTTTT
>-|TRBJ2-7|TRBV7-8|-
CASGVTSYEQYF
TGTGCCAGCGGCGTGACTAGTTACGAGCAGTACTTC
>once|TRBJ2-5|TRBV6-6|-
CASSYSFETQYF
TGTGCCAGCAGTTACAGTTTCGAGACCCAGTACTTC
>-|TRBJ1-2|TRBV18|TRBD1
CASSPGTGTRAGGYTF
TGTGCCAGCTCACCTGGGACAGGAACCAGGGCGGGTGGCTACACCTTC
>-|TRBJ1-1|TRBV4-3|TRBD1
CASSPTGEVAFF
TGCGCCAGCAGCCCCACAGGGGAGGTCGCTTTCTTT
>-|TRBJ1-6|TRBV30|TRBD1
CAWSVWTGNSPLHF
TGTGCCTGGAGTGTATGGACAGGGAATTCACCCCTCCACTTT
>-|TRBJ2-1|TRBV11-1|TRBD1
CASSLQGAAYNEQFF
TGTGCCAGCAGCTTACAGGGGGCGGCCTACAATGAGCAGTTCTTC
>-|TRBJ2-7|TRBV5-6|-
CASSFDDEQYF
TGTGCCAGCAGCTTTGACGACGAGCAGTACTTC
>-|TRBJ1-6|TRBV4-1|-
CASSQVPRVDSPLHF
TGCGCCAGCAGCCAAGTTCCAAGGGTCGATTCACCCCTCCACTTT
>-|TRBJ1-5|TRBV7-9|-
CASSLIGQPQHF
TGTGCCAGCAGCCTGATTGGTCAGCCCCAGCATTTT
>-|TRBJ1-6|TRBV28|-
CASSSPGRGNNSPLHF
TGTGCCAGCAGTTCTCCCGGGCGGGGGAACAATTCACCCCTCCACTTT
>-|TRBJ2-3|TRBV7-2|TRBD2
CASSSAGGRTDTQYF
TGTGCCAGCAGCTCCGCGGGGGGGCGCACAGATACGCAGTATTTT
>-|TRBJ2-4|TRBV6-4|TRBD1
CASSTGVGDIQYF
TGTGCCAGCAGTACAGGGGTGGGGGACATTCAGTACTTC
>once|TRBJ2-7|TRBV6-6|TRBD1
CASSRDREYEQYF
TGTGCCAGCAGTCGGGACAGGGAGTACGAGCAGTACTTC
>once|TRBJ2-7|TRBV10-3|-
CAIRDRSSYEQYF
TGTGCCATCAGAGACAGAAGCTCCTACGAGCAGTACTTC
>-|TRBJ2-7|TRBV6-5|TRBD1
CASSPTGTASYEQYF
TGTGCCAGCAGCCCCACCGGGACAGCGTCCTACGAGCAGTACTTC
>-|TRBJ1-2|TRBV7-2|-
CASSPGAQPYLNYGYTF
TGTGCCAGCAGCCCTGGGGCACAGCCATACCTTAACTATGGCTACACCTTC
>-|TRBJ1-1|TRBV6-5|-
CASSPTSLMGTEAFF
TGTGCCAGCAGTCCGACCTCGTTGATGGGGACTGAAGCTTTCTTT
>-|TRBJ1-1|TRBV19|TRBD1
CASTNRQGWETEAFF
TGTGCCAGCACCAACAGACAGGGGTGGGAAACTGAAGCTTTCTTT
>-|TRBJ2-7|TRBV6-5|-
CASSYGPASYEQYF
TGTGCCAGCAGTTACGGACCGGCCTCCTACGAGCAGTACTTC
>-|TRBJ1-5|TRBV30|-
CAWSGVVGNQPQHF
TGTGCCTGGAGTGGCGTAGTAGGCAATCAGCCCCAGCATTTT
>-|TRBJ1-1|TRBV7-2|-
CASSQQGWGTEAFF
TGTGCCAGCAGTCAGCAGGGTTGGGGCACTGAAGCTTTCTTT
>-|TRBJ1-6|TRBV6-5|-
CASSYRDSPLHF
TGTGCCAGCAGTTACAGGGATTCACCCCTCCACTTT
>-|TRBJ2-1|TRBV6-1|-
CASSEGLHGGQFF
TGTGCCAGCAGTGAAGGACTCCACGGGGGGCAGTTCTTC
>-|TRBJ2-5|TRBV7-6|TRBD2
CASSLRTSGGAFSFLETQYF
TGTGCCAGCAGCTTACGAACTAGCGGGGGGGCCTTTTCGTTCTTGGAGACCCAGTACTTC
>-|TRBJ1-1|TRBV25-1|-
CASRKLLTTGNTEAFF
TGTGCCAGCAGGAAATTGCTGACGACAGGGAACACTGAAGCTTTCTTT
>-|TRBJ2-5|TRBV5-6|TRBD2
CASSLPGPRRGETQYF
TGTGCCAGCAGCTTGCCAGGGCCCCGGCGGGGGGAGACCCAGTACTTC
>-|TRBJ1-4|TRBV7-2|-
CASSLVRSDSATNEKLFF
TGTGCCAGCAGCTTAGTTAGGTCCGACTCTGCAACTAATGAAAAACTGTTTTTT
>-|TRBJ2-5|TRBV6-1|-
CASTLTSGAQYF
TGTGCCAGCACCCTCACCTCTGGAGCCCAGTACTTC